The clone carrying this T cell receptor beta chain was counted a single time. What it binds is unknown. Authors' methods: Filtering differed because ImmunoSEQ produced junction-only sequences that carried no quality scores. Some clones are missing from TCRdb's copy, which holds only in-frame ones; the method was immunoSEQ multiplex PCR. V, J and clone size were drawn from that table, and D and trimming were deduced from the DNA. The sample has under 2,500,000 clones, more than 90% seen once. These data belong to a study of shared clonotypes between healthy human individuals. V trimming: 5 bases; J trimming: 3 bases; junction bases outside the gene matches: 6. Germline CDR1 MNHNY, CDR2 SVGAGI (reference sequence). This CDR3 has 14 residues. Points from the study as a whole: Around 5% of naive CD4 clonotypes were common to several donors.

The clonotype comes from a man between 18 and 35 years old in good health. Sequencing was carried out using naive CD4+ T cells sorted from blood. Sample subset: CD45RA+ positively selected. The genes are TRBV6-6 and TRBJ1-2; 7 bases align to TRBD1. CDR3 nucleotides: TGTGCCAGCAGTCCCACAGACAGGGACTATGGCTACACCTTC. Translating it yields CASSPTDRDYGYTF.